This T cell receptor beta chain was profiled in a study of T cell responses to AZD1222 COVID-19 vaccine (dated by TCRdb to about 2021). The study in broad terms: AZD1222 recipients whose second dose came at about 4 weeks and those whose second dose came at about 12 weeks were combined into one group, since spike-specific TCR depth and breadth did not differ between the two schedules. A total of approximately 240 trial participants underwent TCR sequencing, of whom about 210 received two doses of AZD1222 and some 26 received two doses of the MenACWY control vaccine. Trial participants were enrolled by age into subgroups of 18-55, 56-69 and 70-plus years, and about 150, 27 and 61 TCR-sequenced participants, respectively, were included in these subgroups. Broad study findings and their caveats: Epitopes outside the regions mutated in the B.1.351 and B.1.1.7 variants were reportedly recognized by nearly half of the unique spike-specific TCRs. Only 5 to 7 AZD1222 recipients were SARS-CoV-2 seropositive at baseline, limiting conclusions about previously exposed vaccinees. Participants were mostly white British and included more females than males, and it was suggested by the authors that clonal diversity may have been underestimated. Because no day 14 peak-response samples were available, the repertoires could be characterized only after the peak T cell response. In the small 56-69-year group, the increase in depth fell short of significance, most likely because of low power. Vaccine-associated CD4 TCRs spanned the whole spike protein, with dominant responses in regions 160-218 and 743-854. After two AZD1222 doses, both the breadth and the depth of spike-specific TCRs were significantly higher than at day 0 and than in MenACWY recipients.

V is shortened by 3 bases, J by 3 bases, and the region joining them spans 7 bases. According to the germline V gene, CDR1 reads SGHDT and CDR2 reads YYEEEE. Including the terminal cysteine and phenylalanine, the CDR3 comprises 14 residues. CDR3 DNA is the only sequence kept; it has 42 bases, read in frame from the first base. Worth noting for this clone: Its cognate antigen has yet to be identified. Base quality data are lacking; no much larger clone is found one base away.

The CDR3 regions of human TCRbeta chains were analyzed by immunosequencing. The original pipeline was this. Repertoire TCRs were checked for matches against a reference library of SARS-CoV-2-specific TCRs that had been generated using the MIRA antigen-specificity platform. Breadth was defined as the fraction of unique TCRs that were SARS-CoV-2-associated. Depth was defined as the fraction of total T cells that were SARS-CoV-2-associated. Using the MIRA data, each spike-specific TCR was mapped to the spike region that the TCR reacts to and placed in a CD4 or CD8 class. Log10-transformed breadth and depth values were compared by one-way ANOVA with Sidak's multiple comparisons tests. TCRdb holds this immuneACCESS table with in-frame rearrangements only. Some clones are missing; in checked studies, unresolved V genes explain under half, and the rest has no known cause. That table supplies the V and J calls and clone size; D and trimming were determined from the DNA. The sample data list some 150,000 clones, and roughly 94% of these were observed just once. The ten largest make up over 1% of the sample.

The time point label for this specimen denotes: baseline before first vaccination. Vaccinee samples came from UK trials COV001 and COV002, including a single-blind randomized controlled phase 2/3 trial of AZD1222 (ChAdOx1 nCoV-19) in healthy adults. For TCRbeta chain sequencing, PBMC samples from trial participants were taken at day 0 and at day 28 after the second dose. The clonotype comes from an adult in good health. The V and J segments used are TRBV5-6 and TRBJ1-6; the D gene assignment is ambiguous. The sample in question was peripheral blood, obtained on day 0 of AZD1222 vaccination. The CDR3: CASSSDGYNSPLHF. The sequence in DNA is TGTGCCAGCAGCTCGGACGGCTATAATTCACCCCTCCACTTT.